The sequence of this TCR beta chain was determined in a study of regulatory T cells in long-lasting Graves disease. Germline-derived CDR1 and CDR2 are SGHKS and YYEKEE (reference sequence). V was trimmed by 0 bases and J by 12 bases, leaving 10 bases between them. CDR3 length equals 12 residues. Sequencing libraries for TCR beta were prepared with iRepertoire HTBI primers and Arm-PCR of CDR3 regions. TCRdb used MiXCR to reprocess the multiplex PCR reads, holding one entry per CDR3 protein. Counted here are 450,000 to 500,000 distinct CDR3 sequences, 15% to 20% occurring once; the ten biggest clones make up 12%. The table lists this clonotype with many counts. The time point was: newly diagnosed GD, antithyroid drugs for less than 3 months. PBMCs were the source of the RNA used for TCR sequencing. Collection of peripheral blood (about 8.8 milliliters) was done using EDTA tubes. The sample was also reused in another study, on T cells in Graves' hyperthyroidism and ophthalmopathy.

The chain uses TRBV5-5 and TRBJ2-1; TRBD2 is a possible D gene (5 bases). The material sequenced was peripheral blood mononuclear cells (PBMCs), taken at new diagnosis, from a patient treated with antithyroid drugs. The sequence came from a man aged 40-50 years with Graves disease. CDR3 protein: CASSLETKRQFF. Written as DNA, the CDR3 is TGTGCCAGCAGCTTGGAGACTAAACGGCAGTTCTTC. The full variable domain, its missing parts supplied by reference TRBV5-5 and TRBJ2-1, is DAGVTQSPTHLIKTRGQQVTLRCSPISGHKSVSWYQQVLGQGPQFIFQYYEKEERGRGNFPDRFSARQFPNYSSELNVNALLLGDSALYLCASSLETKRQFFGPGTRLTVL.